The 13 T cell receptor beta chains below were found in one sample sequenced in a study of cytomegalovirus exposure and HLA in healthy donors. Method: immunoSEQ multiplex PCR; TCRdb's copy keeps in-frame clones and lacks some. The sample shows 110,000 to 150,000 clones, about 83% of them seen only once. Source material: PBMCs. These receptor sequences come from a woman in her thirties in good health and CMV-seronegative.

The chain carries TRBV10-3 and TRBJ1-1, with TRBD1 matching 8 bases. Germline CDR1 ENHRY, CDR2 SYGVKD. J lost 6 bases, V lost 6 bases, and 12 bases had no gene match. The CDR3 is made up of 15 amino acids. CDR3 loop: CAIRTPQGADAEAFF. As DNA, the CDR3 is TGTGCCATCAGAACGCCGCAGGGGGCGGACGCTGAAGCTTTCTTT.

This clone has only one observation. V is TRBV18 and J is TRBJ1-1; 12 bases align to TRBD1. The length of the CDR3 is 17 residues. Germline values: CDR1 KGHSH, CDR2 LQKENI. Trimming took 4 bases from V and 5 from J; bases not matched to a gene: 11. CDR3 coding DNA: TGTGCCAGCTCACTGGGCCGGGACAGGGGGCGGGAGACTGAAGCTTTCTTT. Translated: CASSLGRDRGRETEAFF. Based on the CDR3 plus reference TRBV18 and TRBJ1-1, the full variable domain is NAGVMQNPRHLVRRRGQEARLRCSPMKGHSHVYWYRQLPEEGLKFMVYLQKENIIDESGMPKERFSAEFPKEGPSILRIQQVVRGDSAAYFCASSLGRDRGRETEAFFGQGTRLTVV.

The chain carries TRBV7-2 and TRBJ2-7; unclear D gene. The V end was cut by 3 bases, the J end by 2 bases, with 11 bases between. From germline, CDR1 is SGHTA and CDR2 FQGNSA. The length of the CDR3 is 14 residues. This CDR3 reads CASSLVMGAYEQYF. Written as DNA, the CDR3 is TGTGCCAGCAGCTTGGTCATGGGCGCCTACGAGCAGTACTTC.

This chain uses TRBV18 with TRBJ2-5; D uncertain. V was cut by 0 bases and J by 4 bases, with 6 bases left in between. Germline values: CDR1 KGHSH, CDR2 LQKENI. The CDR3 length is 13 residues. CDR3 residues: CASSPPSRETQYF. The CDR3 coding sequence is TGTGCCAGCTCACCACCGTCCAGAGAGACCCAGTACTTC.

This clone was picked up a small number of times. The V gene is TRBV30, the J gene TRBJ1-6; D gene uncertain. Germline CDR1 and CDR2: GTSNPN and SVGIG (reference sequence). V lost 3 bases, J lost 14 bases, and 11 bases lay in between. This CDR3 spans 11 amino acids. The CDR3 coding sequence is TGTGCCTGGAGCCCAGAGACAACCCTCCACTTT. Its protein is CAWSPETTLHF.

This CDR3 reads CASSQERGFEAFF. The CDR3 DNA sequence: TGCGCCAGCAGCCAAGAGCGGGGTTTTGAAGCTTTCTTT. The chain is built from TRBV4-3 and TRBJ1-1; D gene uncertain. The germline gives CDR1 LGHNA, CDR2 YSLEER. The CDR3 contains 13 residues. Deletions cut 0 bases from V and 7 bases from J, with 9 bases between.

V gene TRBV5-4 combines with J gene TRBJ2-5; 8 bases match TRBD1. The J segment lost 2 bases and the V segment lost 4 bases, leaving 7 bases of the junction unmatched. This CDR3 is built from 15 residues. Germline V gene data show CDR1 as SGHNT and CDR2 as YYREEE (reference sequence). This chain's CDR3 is CASSPMTGVQETQYF. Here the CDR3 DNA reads TGTGCCAGCAGCCCCATGACAGGGGTACAAGAGACCCAGTACTTC.

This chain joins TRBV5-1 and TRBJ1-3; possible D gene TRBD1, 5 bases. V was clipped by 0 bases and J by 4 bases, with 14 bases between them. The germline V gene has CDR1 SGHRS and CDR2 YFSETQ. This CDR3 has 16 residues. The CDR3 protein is CASSLDVRGTGNTIYF. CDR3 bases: TGCGCCAGCAGCTTGGACGTAAGGGGCACGGGAAACACCATATATTTT.

Here the CDR3 DNA reads TGTGCCAGCAGCTTAGCGCCGCAGGGCACTGAAGCTTTCTTT. It codes for CASSLAPQGTEAFF. The chain carries TRBV7-9 and TRBJ1-1, with D maybe TRBD1 (5 bases). With 0 bases removed from V and 4 bases from J, the gap between germline ends came to 9 bases. There are 14 residues in the CDR3. Looked up from germline, CDR1 is SEHNR and CDR2 is FQNEAQ (reference sequence). The variable domain in full, with the rest retrieved from reference TRBV7-9 and TRBJ1-1, is DTGVSQNPRHKITKRGQNVTFRCDPISEHNRLYWYRQTLGQGPEFLTYFQNEAQLEKSRLLSDRFSAERPKGSFSTLEIQRTEQGDSAMYLCASSLAPQGTEAFFGQGTRLTVV.

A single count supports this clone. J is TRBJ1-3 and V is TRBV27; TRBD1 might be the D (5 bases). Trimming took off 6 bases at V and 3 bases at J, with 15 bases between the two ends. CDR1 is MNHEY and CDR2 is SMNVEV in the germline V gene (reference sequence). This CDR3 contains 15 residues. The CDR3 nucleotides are TGTGCCAGCAGCCCCGCCGCAGGGTATGGAAACACCATATATTTT. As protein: CASSPAAGYGNTIYF.

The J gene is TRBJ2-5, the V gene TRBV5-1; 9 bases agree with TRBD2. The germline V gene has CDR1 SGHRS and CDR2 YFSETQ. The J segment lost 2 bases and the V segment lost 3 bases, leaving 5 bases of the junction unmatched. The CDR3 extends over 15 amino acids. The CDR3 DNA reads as TGCGCCAGCAGCTGGGGTAGCGGGGGACAAGAGACCCAGTACTTC. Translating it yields CASSWGSGGQETQYF.

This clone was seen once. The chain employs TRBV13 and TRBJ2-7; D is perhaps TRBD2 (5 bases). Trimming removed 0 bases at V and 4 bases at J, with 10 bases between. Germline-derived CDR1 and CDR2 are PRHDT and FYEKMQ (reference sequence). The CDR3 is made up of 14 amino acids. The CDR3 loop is CASSLGRRKYEQYF. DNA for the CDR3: TGTGCCAGCAGCTTAGGAAGGAGGAAATACGAGCAGTACTTC.

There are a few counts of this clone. The DNA of the CDR3 is TGTGCCAGCAGCAAAGGACTAGCGGGGTCGACAGATACGCAGTATTTT. This codes for CASSKGLAGSTDTQYF. V is TRBV5-4 and J is TRBJ2-3; 12 nucleotides agree with TRBD2. V was clipped by 4 bases and J by 3 bases; unmatched bases: 6. The CDR3 runs 16 residues. Germline assignment: CDR1 SGHNT and CDR2 YYREEE (reference sequence).